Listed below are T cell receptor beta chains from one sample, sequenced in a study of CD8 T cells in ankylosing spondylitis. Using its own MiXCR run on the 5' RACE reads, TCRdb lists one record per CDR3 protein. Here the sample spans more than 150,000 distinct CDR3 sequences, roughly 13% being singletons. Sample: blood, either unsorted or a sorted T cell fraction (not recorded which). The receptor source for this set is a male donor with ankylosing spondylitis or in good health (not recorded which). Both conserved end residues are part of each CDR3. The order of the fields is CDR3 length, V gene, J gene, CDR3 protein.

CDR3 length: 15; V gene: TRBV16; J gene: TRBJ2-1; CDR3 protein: CASSPWASGNNEQFF
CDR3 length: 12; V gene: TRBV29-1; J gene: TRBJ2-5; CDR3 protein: CSVEGAGETQYF
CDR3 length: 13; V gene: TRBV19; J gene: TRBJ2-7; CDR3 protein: CASAPGAVYEQYF
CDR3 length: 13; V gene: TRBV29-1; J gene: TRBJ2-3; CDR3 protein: CSVGTANTDTQYF
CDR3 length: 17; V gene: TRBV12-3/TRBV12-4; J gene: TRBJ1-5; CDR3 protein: CASSQGTATYSNQPQHF
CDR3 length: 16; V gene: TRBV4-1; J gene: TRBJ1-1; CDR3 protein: CASSQVPRGANTEAFF
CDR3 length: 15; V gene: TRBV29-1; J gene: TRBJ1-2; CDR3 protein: CSVEGSGGGGYGYTF
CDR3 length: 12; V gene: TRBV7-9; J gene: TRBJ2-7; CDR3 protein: CASSLDSRGSYF
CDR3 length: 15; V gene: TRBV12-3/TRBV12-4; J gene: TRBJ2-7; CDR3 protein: CASSNLRHSSYEQYF
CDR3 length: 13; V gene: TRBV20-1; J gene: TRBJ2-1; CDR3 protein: CSQLRGAHNEQFF
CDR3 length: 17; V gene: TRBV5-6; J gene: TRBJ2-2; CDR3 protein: CASSLVGTGFDTGELFF
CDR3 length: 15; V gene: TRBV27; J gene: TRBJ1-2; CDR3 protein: CASSLSLVSNYGYTF
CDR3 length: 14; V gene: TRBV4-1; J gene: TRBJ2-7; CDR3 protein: CASSQRALAYEQYF
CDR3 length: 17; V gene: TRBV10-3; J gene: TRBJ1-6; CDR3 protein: CAISEAGTDSYNSPLHF
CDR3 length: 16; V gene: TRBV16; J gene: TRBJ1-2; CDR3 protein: CASSHQTGGDAYGYTF
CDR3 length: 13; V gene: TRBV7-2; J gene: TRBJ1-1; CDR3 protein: CASSTYAGIEAFF
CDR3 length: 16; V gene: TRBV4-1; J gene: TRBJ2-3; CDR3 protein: CASSQGGGRALDTQYF
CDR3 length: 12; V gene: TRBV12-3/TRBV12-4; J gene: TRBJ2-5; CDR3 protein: CASSHMEETQYF
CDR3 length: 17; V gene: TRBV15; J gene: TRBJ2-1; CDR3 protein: CATSRESMTSPYNEQFF
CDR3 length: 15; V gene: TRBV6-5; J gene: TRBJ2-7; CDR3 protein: CASSYSTAGSYEQYF
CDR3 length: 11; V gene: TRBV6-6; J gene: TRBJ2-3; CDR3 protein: CASSYLDTQYF
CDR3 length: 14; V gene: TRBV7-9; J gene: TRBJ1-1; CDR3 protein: CASSLGLVNTEAFF
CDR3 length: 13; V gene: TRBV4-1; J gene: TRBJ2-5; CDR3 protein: CASNPGVGETQYF
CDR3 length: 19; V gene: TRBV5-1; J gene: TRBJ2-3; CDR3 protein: CASSVGLAGGLLSTDTQYF
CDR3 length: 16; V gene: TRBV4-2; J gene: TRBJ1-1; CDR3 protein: CASSQAAGHSNTEAFF
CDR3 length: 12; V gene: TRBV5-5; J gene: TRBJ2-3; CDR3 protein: CASSPFRDTQYF
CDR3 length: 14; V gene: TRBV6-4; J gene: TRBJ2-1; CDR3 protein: CASSDSETHNEQFF
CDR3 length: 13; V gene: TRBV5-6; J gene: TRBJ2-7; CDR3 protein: CASSLQSFYEQYF
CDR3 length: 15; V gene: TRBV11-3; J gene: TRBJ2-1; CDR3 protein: CASSSQLSSYNEQFF
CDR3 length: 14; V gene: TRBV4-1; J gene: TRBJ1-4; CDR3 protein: CASSLTGSSEKLFF
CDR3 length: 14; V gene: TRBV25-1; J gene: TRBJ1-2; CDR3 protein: CASSELGQGYGYTF
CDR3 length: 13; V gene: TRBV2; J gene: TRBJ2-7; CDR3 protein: CASTFGTGYEQYF
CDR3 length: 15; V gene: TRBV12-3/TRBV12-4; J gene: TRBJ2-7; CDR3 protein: CASSLGLGQDHEQYF
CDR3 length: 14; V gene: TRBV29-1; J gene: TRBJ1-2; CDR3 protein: CSVAGQGFVYGYTF